This T cell receptor beta chain was captured by sequencing in a study of CD4 T cells in relation to SARS-CoV-2 and coronaviruses. Only in-frame clones appear in the TCRdb table, and some are missing; sequencing was by immunoSEQ multiplex PCR. The table includes about 24,000 clones, more than 60% detected once. This CDR3 spans 13 amino acids. Trimming left V 1 base short and J 4 bases short, with 10 bases between. Germline CDR1 and CDR2: GTSNPN and SVGIG (reference sequence). Notes on this clone: Its antigen is unknown.

Before the COVID-19 pandemic, during about 2011-2019, CD4+ T cells were taken from unexposed donors. CD4+ T cells were isolated from the cells after nine to eleven days of culture. This clonotype was sampled from a human donor in good health. The sample comprised CD4+ T cells from PBMCs, cultured in vitro. The gene calls are TRBV30 and TRBJ1-1, with D maybe TRBD1 (6 bases). DNA of the CDR3: TGTGCCTGGAGTGGAACAGGGCGCACTGAAGCTTTCTTT. It codes for CAWSGTGRTEAFF.